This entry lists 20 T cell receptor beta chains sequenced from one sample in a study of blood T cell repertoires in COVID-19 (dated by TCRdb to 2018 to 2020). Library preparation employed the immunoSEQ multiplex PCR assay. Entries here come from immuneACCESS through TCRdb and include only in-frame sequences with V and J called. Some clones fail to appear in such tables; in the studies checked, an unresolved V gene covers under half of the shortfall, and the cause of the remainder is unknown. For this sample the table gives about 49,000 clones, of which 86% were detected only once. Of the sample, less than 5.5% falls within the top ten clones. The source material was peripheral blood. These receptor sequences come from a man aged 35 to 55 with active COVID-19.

The CDR3 loop reads CASIPPLWLLGANVLTF. CDR3 in DNA: TGTGCCAGCATACCTCCTTTATGGCTCCTCGGGGCCAACGTCCTGACTTTC. The chain links TRBV28 to TRBJ2-6, with no clear D. This CDR3 has 17 amino acids. The V end was cut by 7 bases, the J end by 4 bases, with 20 bases between. Germline CDR1 is MDHEN and CDR2 is SYDVKM.

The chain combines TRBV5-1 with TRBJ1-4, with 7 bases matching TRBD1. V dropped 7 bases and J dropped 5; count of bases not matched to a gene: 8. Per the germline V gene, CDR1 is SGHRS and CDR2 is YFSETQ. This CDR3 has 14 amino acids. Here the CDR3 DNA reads TGCGCCAGCGGGCGACAGGGCGAGAATGAAAAACTGTTTTTT. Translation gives CASGRQGENEKLFF.

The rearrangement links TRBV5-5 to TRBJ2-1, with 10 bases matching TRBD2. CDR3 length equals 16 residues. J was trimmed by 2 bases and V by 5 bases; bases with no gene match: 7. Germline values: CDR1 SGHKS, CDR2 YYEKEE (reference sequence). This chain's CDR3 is CASSIRLAGPYNEQFF. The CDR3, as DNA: TGTGCCAGCAGTATCCGACTAGCGGGTCCCTACAATGAGCAGTTCTTC.

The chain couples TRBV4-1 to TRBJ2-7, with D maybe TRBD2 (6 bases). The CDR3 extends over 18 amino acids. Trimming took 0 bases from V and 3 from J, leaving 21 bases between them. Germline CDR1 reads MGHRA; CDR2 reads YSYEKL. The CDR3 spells CASSQDRPGRGIFYEQYF. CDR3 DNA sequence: TGCGCCAGCAGCCAAGATCGCCCGGGACGGGGGATTTTCTACGAGCAGTACTTC.

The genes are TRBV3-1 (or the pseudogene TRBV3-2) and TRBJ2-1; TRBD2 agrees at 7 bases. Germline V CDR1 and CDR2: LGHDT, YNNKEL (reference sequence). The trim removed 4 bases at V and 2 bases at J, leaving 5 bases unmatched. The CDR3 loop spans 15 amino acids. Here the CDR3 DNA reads TGTGCCAGCAGCCCAGGACTAGAAGCCTACAATGAGCAGTTCTTC. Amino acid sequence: CASSPGLEAYNEQFF.

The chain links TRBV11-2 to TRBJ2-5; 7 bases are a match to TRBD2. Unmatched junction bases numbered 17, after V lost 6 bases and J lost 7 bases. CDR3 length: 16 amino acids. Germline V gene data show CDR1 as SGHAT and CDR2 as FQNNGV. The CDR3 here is CASSSLAEHWKVTQYF. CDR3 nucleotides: TGTGCCAGCAGTTCGCTAGCGGAACATTGGAAGGTGACCCAGTACTTC.

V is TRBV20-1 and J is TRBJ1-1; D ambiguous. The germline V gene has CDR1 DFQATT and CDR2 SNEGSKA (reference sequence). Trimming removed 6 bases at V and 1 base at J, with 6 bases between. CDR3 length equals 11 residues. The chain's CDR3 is CSARGNTEAFF. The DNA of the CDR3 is TGCAGTGCACGAGGGAACACTGAAGCTTTCTTT.

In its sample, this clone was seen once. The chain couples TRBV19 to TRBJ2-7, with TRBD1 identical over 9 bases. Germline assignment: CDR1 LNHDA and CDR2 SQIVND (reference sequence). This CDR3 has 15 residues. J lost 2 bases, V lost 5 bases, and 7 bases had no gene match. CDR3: CASSLRDRAAYEQYF. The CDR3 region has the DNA TGTGCCAGTAGTCTCCGGGACAGGGCCGCCTACGAGCAGTACTTC.

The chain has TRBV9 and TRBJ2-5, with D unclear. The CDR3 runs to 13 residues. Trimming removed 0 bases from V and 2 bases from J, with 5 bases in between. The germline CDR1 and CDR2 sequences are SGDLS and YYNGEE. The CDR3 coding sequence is TGTGCCAGCAGCGTAGGAGGACAAGAGACCCAGTACTTC. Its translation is CASSVGGQETQYF.

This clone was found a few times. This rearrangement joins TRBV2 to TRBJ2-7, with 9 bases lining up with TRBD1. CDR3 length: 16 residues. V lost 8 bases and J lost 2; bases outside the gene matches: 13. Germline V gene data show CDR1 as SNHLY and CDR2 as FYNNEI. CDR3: CASAYLTGGNPYEQYF. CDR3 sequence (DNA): TGTGCCAGCGCCTACTTGACAGGGGGTAATCCCTACGAGCAGTACTTC.

CDR3 loop: CASSESPGRNEQYF. The CDR3 DNA sequence: TGTGCCAGCAGTGAGTCACCGGGGAGGAACGAGCAGTACTTC. V gene TRBV6-4 combines with J gene TRBJ2-7, with D tentatively TRBD2 (6 bases). The V gene lost 3 bases and the J gene lost 5 bases, with 14 bases spanning the gap. Germline V CDR1 and CDR2: MRHNA, SNTAGT. The CDR3 has 14 residues.

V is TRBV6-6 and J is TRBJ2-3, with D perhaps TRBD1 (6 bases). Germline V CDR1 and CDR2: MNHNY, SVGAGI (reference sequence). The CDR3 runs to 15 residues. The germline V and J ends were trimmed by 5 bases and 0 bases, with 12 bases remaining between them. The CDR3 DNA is TGTGCCAGCAGTCGCCGGACAGCTAGCACAGATACGCAGTATTTT. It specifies CASSRRTASTDTQYF.

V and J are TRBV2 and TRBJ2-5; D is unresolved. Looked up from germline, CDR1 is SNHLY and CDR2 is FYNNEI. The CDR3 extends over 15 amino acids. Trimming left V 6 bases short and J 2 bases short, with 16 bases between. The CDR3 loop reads CASSALRNPQETQYF. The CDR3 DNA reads TGTGCCAGCAGCGCCTTGAGGAACCCACAAGAGACCCAGTACTTC.

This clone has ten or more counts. The CDR3 here is CASSRRLVAHEQYF. CDR3 nucleotides: TGTGCCAGCAGCCGTCGACTAGTGGCACACGAGCAGTACTTC. The V call is TRBV21-1, the J call TRBJ2-7; the listed D gene, TRBD2, was not tested against the DNA. TRBV21-1 is reported as a pseudogene. This CDR3 region has 14 residues.

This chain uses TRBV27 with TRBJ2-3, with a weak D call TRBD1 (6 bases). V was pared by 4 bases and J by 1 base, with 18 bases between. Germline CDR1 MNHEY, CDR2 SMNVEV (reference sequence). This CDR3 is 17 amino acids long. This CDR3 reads CASSYLGTGMGTDTQYF. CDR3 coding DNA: TGTGCCAGCAGTTATCTGGGAACAGGGATGGGCACAGATACGCAGTATTTT.

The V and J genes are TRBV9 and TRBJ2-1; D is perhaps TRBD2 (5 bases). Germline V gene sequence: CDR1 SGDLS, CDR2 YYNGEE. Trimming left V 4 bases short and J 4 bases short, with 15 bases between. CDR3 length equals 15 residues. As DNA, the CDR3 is TGTGCCAGCAGCCCCCAAGGGCCGGGGTACAATGAGCAGTTCTTC. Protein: CASSPQGPGYNEQFF.

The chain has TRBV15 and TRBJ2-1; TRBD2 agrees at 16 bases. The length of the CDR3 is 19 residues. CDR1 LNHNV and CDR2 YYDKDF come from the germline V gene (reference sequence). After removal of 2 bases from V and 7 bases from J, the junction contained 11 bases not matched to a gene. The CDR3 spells CATSRTGTSGRAVGNEQFF. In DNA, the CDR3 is TGTGCCACCAGCAGAACCGGGACTAGCGGGAGGGCCGTTGGTAATGAGCAGTTCTTC.

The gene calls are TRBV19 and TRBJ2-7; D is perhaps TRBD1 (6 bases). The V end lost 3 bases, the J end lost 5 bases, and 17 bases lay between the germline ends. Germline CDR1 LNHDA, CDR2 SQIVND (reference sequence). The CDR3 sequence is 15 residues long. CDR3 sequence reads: CASSMMSVKGDEQYF. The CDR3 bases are TGTGCCAGTAGTATGATGTCGGTAAAGGGGGACGAGCAGTACTTC.

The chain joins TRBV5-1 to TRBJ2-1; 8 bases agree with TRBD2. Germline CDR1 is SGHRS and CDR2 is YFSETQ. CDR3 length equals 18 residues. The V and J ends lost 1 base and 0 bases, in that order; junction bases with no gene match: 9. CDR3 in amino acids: CASSLYRGSGTSYNEQFF. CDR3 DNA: TGCGCCAGCAGCTTGTATCGGGGTAGCGGGACCTCCTACAATGAGCAGTTCTTC.

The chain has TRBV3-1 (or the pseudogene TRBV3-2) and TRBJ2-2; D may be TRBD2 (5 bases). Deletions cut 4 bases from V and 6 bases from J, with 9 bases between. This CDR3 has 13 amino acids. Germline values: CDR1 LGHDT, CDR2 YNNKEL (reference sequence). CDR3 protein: CASSLRTPGELFF. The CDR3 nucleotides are TGTGCCAGCAGCCTACGGACTCCCGGGGAGCTGTTTTTT.